Shown below are 13 T cell receptor beta chains from a single sample sequenced in a study of T cell changes during pregnancy in multiple sclerosis. Measured with immunoSEQ multiplex PCR; TCRdb has only the in-frame clones, and not every one. Of fewer than 150,000 clones in the sample, about 96% were seen once. The material sequenced was peripheral blood, taken after pregnancy. The receptor set was obtained from a female donor with multiple sclerosis, enrolled in a pregnancy study.

The genes are TRBV6-5 and TRBJ2-7, with a possible D match to TRBD1 (6 bases). This CDR3 has 14 residues. From germline, CDR1 is MNHEY and CDR2 SVGAGI. The V gene lost 6 bases and the J gene lost 1 base, with 13 bases spanning the gap. The CDR3 DNA is TGTGCCAGCAGAACACAGGGTTTTTCCTACGAGCAGTACTTC. Translation gives CASRTQGFSYEQYF.

The chain joins TRBV28 to TRBJ2-2; 9 bases line up with TRBD2. Germline CDR1 reads MDHEN; CDR2 reads SYDVKM. V was clipped by 3 bases and J by 0 bases; unmatched bases: 2. This CDR3 region has 16 residues. CDR3 coding DNA: TGTGCCAGCAGTTTCGCTAGCGGGGCGAACACCGGGGAGCTGTTTTTT. It translates to CASSFASGANTGELFF.

The rearrangement uses TRBV7-2 and TRBJ2-7, with 8 bases aligning to TRBD1. The V and J ends lost 4 bases and 7 bases, in that order; junction bases with no gene match: 6. The CDR3 runs 13 residues. Germline lookup yields CDR1 SGHTA and CDR2 FQGNSA. The CDR3 region has the DNA TGTGCCAGCAGCTCCAGGGGGCTGGGGGAGCAGTACTTC. Residues: CASSSRGLGEQYF. The variable domain in full, with the rest retrieved from reference TRBV7-2 and TRBJ2-7, is GAGVSQSPSNKVTEKGKDVELRCDPISGHTALYWYRQSLGQGLEFLIYFQGNSAPDKSGLPSDRFSAERTGGSVSTLTIQRTQQEDSAVYLCASSSRGLGEQYFGPGTRLTVT.

V is TRBV7-9 and J is TRBJ2-1, with 11 bases aligning to TRBD2. The V gene end was trimmed by 4 bases and the J gene end by 8 bases; junction bases not matched to a gene: 13. CDR3 length: 17 residues. Germline assignment: CDR1 SEHNR and CDR2 FQNEAQ (reference sequence). CDR3 residues: CASSWGGSGRALDEQFF. Here the CDR3 DNA reads TGTGCCAGCAGCTGGGGTGGTAGCGGGAGGGCCTTGGATGAGCAGTTCTTC.

The V gene is TRBV9, the J gene TRBJ2-7; a weak D match, TRBD2 (5 bases). The germline gives CDR1 SGDLS, CDR2 YYNGEE. The CDR3 spans 14 residues. Trimming left V 4 bases short and J 4 bases short, with 15 bases between. CDR3 amino acids: CASSTGPGRYEQYF. The CDR3 DNA is TGTGCCAGCAGCACCGGGCCGGGAAGATACGAGCAGTACTTC.

The rearrangement links TRBV5-4 to TRBJ2-3, with TRBD2 matching 8 bases. This CDR3 is built from 14 residues. Germline CDR1 is SGHNT and CDR2 is YYREEE (reference sequence). After removal of 4 bases from V and 5 bases from J, the junction contained 6 bases not matched to a gene. The CDR3, as DNA: TGTGCCAGCAGCCTCAGGCGGGGGGTAGATACGCAGTATTTT. The encoded protein is CASSLRRGVDTQYF.

The V and J genes are TRBV6-1 and TRBJ1-1, with D unresolved. The CDR3 covers 12 residues. From germline, CDR1 is MNHNS and CDR2 SASEGT. The V end lost 4 bases, the J end lost 7 bases, and 10 bases lay between the germline ends. CDR3 in amino acids: CASSATEGEAFF. The CDR3 DNA reads TGTGCCAGCAGTGCAACAGAGGGTGAAGCTTTCTTT.

The chain links TRBV6-6 to TRBJ2-7, with TRBD2 matching over 7 bases. V lost 2 bases and J lost 1; bases outside the gene matches: 2. The germline gives CDR1 MNHNY, CDR2 SVGAGI (reference sequence). CDR3 length: 14 residues. DNA of the CDR3: TGTGCCAGCAGTTACGGGACTATATCCTACGAGCAGTACTTC. It specifies CASSYGTISYEQYF.

This clone was recorded only once. DNA of the CDR3: TGTGCCAGCAGTTTATTAAGGGGGTCCGGGGCCAACGTCCTGACTTTC. Encoded protein: CASSLLRGSGANVLTF. V gene TRBV28 combines with J gene TRBJ2-6; tentative D call: TRBD1 (6 bases). The CDR3 is 16 amino acids. Trimming shortened V by 1 base and J by 4 bases, and 11 bases separated the two germline ends. Per the germline V gene, CDR1 is MDHEN and CDR2 is SYDVKM.

This chain uses TRBV5-8 with TRBJ2-5, with TRBD1 identical over 8 bases. This CDR3 contains 16 residues. Germline V lookup: CDR1 SGHTS, CDR2 YDEGEE. V was clipped by 0 bases and J by 5 bases; unmatched bases: 9. The CDR3 protein is CASSLAGTGVGETQYF. The DNA of the CDR3 is TGTGCCAGCAGCTTGGCTGGGACAGGTGTCGGGGAGACCCAGTACTTC.

The chain has TRBV19 and TRBJ2-5, with 9 bases identical to TRBD1. This CDR3 contains 18 residues. CDR1 is LNHDA, CDR2 SQIVND, per germline (reference sequence). The trim removed 7 bases at V and 5 bases at J, leaving 20 bases unmatched. Here the CDR3 DNA reads TGTGCCAGTAAGACCACCCCGAAGGCGGGGACAGGGCGGGAGACCCAGTACTTC. Translation: CASKTTPKAGTGRETQYF.

This clone was recorded only once. The chain has TRBV5-6 and TRBJ2-5, with 10 bases identical to TRBD1. This CDR3 has 15 residues. Germline V gives CDR1 SGHDT, CDR2 YYEEEE. J gave up 7 bases and V 2 bases, and 8 bases lay outside the gene matches. CDR3 protein: CASSLAGTGVGTQYF. In nucleotides, the CDR3 is TGTGCCAGCAGCTTAGCCGGGACAGGGGTTGGGACCCAGTACTTC. Full variable domain (missing parts from reference TRBV5-6 and TRBJ2-5): DAGVTQSPTHLIKTRGQQVTLRCSPKSGHDTVSWYQQALGQGPQFIFQYYEEEERQRGNFPDRFSGHQFPNYSSELNVNALLLGDSALYLCASSLAGTGVGTQYFGPGTRLLVL.

CDR3 protein: CASSLLAGAVVVDEQYF. Here the CDR3 DNA reads TGCGCCAGCAGCCTACTAGCGGGAGCTGTAGTTGTAGACGAGCAGTACTTC. The chain links TRBV5-1 to TRBJ2-7; TRBD2 matches 11 bases. J gave up 5 bases and V 4 bases, and 14 bases lay outside the gene matches. The CDR3 extends over 17 amino acids. Germline V lookup: CDR1 SGHRS, CDR2 YFSETQ.